One sample yielded the 27 T cell receptor beta chains listed below, sequenced in a study of blood T cell repertoires in COVID-19 (dated by TCRdb to the early 2020s). Libraries were built with the immunoSEQ multiplex PCR assay. TCRdb's version of the immuneACCESS table is confined to in-frame rearrangements and falls short of the full clone set. An unresolved V gene accounts for under half of the shortfall where checked; the remainder is of unknown origin. In all, the sample holds around 130,000 clones, and over 60% of those were seen once. The biggest ten clones account for over 6.5% of the sample. The specimen was peripheral blood. All receptors derive from a human donor in a cohort sampled during active COVID-19.

The genes are TRBV30 and TRBJ1-1; 9 bases line up with TRBD1. Germline CDR1 is GTSNPN and CDR2 is SVGIG (reference sequence). The CDR3 runs 14 residues. Unmatched junction bases numbered 7, after V lost 2 bases and J lost 6 bases. The CDR3 reads CAWSPGQGGSEAFF. The CDR3 DNA sequence: TGTGCCTGGAGTCCGGGACAGGGTGGGTCTGAAGCTTTCTTT.

This clone showed up just a few times. This chain uses TRBV24-1 with TRBJ1-2, with a possible D match to TRBD1 (6 bases). This CDR3 spans 14 amino acids. Germline V gives CDR1 KGHDR, CDR2 SFDVKD. Trimming stripped 3 bases from V and 4 bases from J, with 11 bases between. CDR3 in amino acids: CATSDQGLGYGYTF. The DNA for the CDR3 is TGTGCCACCAGTGATCAGGGGCTTGGCTATGGCTACACCTTC.

The V call is TRBV2, the J call TRBJ1-5; D is uncertain. V gave up 7 bases and J gave up 3 bases, with 10 bases separating them. CDR1 is SNHLY and CDR2 is FYNNEI in the germline V gene. The CDR3 covers 13 residues. CDR3 sequence reads: CASNQDYNQPQHF. In nucleotides, the CDR3 is TGTGCCAGCAACCAGGATTACAATCAGCCCCAGCATTTT.

CDR3 region: CASSQEGLTASRNEKLFF. The CDR3 region has the DNA TGTGCCAGCAGCCAAGAGGGACTGACGGCGAGTAGAAATGAAAAACTGTTTTTT. The rearrangement joins TRBV14 to TRBJ1-4, with D perhaps matching TRBD1 (5 bases). V lost 0 bases, J lost 5 bases, and 19 bases lay in between. This CDR3 comprises 18 residues. Looked up from germline, CDR1 is SGHDN and CDR2 is FVKESK.

The gene calls are TRBV5-1 and TRBJ1-2, with 7 nucleotides matching TRBD1. The junction had 9 bases not matched to a gene; V was cut back by 4 bases and J by 0 bases. Per germline, CDR1 SGHRS and CDR2 YFSETQ. There are 16 residues in the CDR3. The CDR3 sequence is CASSPGTALANYGYTF. CDR3 DNA sequence: TGCGCCAGCAGCCCTGGGACAGCCTTAGCTAACTATGGCTACACCTTC.

This clone was detected ten times or more. The chain carries TRBV28 and TRBJ2-7; a possible D gene is TRBD2 (6 bases). The germline CDR1 and CDR2 sequences are MDHEN and SYDVKM. Trimming left V 6 bases short and J 3 bases short, with 21 bases between. The CDR3 totals 16 residues. The CDR3 is CASSPPQASGFYEQYF. CDR3 bases: TGTGCCAGCAGCCCACCCCAGGCCAGCGGGTTCTACGAGCAGTACTTC.

The chain links TRBV18 to TRBJ2-7; D might be TRBD2 (6 bases). Germline CDR1 reads KGHSH; CDR2 reads LQKENI. Trimming stripped 3 bases from V and 12 bases from J, with 18 bases between. The CDR3 covers 13 residues. The chain's CDR3 is CASSPPGELELYF. The CDR3 DNA follows: TGTGCCAGCTCACCCCCGGGGGAGCTCGAACTGTACTTC.

This chain links TRBV5-1 with TRBJ2-7, with 9 bases fitting TRBD1. Germline V gene data show CDR1 as SGHRS and CDR2 as YFSETQ. The CDR3 sequence is 14 residues long. J was trimmed by 5 bases and V by 4 bases; bases with no gene match: 7. For the CDR3, the DNA is TGCGCCAGCAGCGCAGGACAGGGGTTCGACGAGCAGTACTTC. Its protein product is CASSAGQGFDEQYF.

The chain employs TRBV5-4 and TRBJ1-4; D gene ambiguous. Trimming took 3 bases from V and 7 from J, leaving 10 bases between them. The CDR3 consists of 13 residues. Germline V gives CDR1 SGHNT, CDR2 YYREEE (reference sequence). The CDR3 sequence is CASSSLSGEKLFF. In nucleotides, the CDR3 is TGTGCCAGCAGCTCCCTATCGGGTGAAAAACTGTTTTTT.

There are a few counts of this clone. The rearrangement uses TRBV5-8 and TRBJ1-5, with D uncertain. This CDR3 spans 15 amino acids. CDR1 SGHTS and CDR2 YDEGEE come from the germline V gene. V lost 0 bases and J 7 bases, leaving 14 bases between the germline ends. The CDR3 bases are TGTGCCAGCAGCTTGGCCCTGGAGGGAGGACAGCCCCAGCATTTT. The encoded protein is CASSLALEGGQPQHF.

This clone showed up just once. The chain carries TRBV28 and TRBJ1-3; 7 nucleotides match TRBD1. V was pared by 4 bases and J by 0 bases, with 3 bases of the junction left unmatched. The germline V gene has CDR1 MDHEN and CDR2 SYDVKM. The CDR3 contains 15 residues. The CDR3 bases are TGTGCCAGCAGTTCCCGGGACAGCTCTGGAAACACCATATATTTT. Its protein product is CASSSRDSSGNTIYF.

This clone occurred a few times. DNA for the CDR3: TGTGCCAGCAGTTACAGCGGGACCTCCTACGAGCAGTACTTC. Its protein product is CASSYSGTSYEQYF. J is TRBJ2-7 and V is TRBV6-5, with 7 bases matching TRBD2. Trimming at V came to 2 bases and at J to 0 bases, leaving 1 base not matched to a gene. The CDR3 runs to 14 residues. Looked up from germline, CDR1 is MNHEY and CDR2 is SVGAGI.

This clone was detected only once. The V gene is TRBV27, the J gene TRBJ2-7; 10 positions match TRBD2. The V gene's germline CDR1 is MNHEY and CDR2 SMNVEV (reference sequence). V lost 2 bases to trimming and J lost 5 bases; unmatched junction nucleotides: 3. The CDR3 consists of 14 residues. CDR3 loop: CASSLSGRGNEQYF. The CDR3 nucleotides read TGTGCCAGCAGTTTAAGCGGGAGGGGGAACGAGCAGTACTTC.

This chain uses TRBV12-3 or TRBV12-4 with TRBJ2-7, with D maybe TRBD1 (5 bases). This CDR3 spans 12 amino acids. V lost 3 bases, J lost 8 bases, and 11 bases lay in between. Here the CDR3 DNA reads TGTGCCAGCAGTTTGGGCAGGGTTCAGCAGTACTTC. Translating gives CASSLGRVQQYF.

About this clone: Other DNA sequences in the sample encode the same CDR3. The chain is built from TRBV11-3 and TRBJ2-7; possible D gene TRBD1, 5 bases. CDR1 and CDR2 from the germline V gene are SGHNT and YENEEA. The germline V and J ends were trimmed by 1 base and 1 base, with 5 bases remaining between them. CDR3 size: 13 residues. The CDR3 DNA follows: TGTGCCAGCAGCTTAGGACAGTCCTACGAGCAGTACTTC. Amino acids: CASSLGQSYEQYF. The whole variable domain, remainder taken from reference TRBV11-3 and TRBJ2-7, is EAGVVQSPRYKIIEKKQPVAFWCNPISGHNTLYWYLQNLGQGPELLIRYENEEAVDDSQLPKDRFSAERLKGVDSTLKIQPAELGDSAVYLCASSLGQSYEQYFGPGTRLTVT.

In nucleotides, the CDR3 is TGTGCCACCAGCAGAGATAAGGACAGCACCTACGAGCAGTACTTC. Residues: CATSRDKDSTYEQYF. This sequence joins TRBV15 and TRBJ2-7; possibly TRBD1 for D (6 bases). This CDR3 contains 15 residues. Trimming took off 0 bases at V and 2 bases at J, with 11 bases between the two ends. In germline, CDR1 is LNHNV, CDR2 YYDKDF (reference sequence).

The chain recombines TRBV5-5 with TRBJ2-7; 7 nucleotides match TRBD1. From germline, CDR1 is SGHKS and CDR2 YYEKEE (reference sequence). The J segment lost 4 bases and the V segment lost 0 bases, leaving 7 bases of the junction unmatched. The CDR3 contains 15 residues. CDR3 loop: CASSLEGGILYEQYF. The CDR3 DNA follows: TGTGCCAGCAGCTTGGAAGGGGGCATACTTTACGAGCAGTACTTC.

The V call is TRBV6-4, the J call TRBJ2-1; 11 bases match TRBD1. The V and J ends lost 3 bases and 5 bases, in that order; junction bases with no gene match: 3. Germline-derived CDR1 and CDR2 are MRHNA and SNTAGT. This CDR3 spans 15 amino acids. The CDR3 region is CASSEGTGGDNEQFF. The CDR3 nucleotides read TGTGCCAGCAGTGAAGGGACAGGGGGTGACAATGAGCAGTTCTTC.

The sample holds one count of this clone. The rearrangement links TRBV3-1 (or the pseudogene TRBV3-2) to TRBJ2-7; D is perhaps TRBD1 (5 bases). V dropped 11 bases and J dropped 0 bases, with 11 bases sitting between them. The CDR3 consists of 12 residues. The germline V gene encodes CDR1 LGHDT and CDR2 YNNKEL (reference sequence). CDR3 protein: CAGHAISYEQYF. CDR3 coding DNA: TGTGCCGGACATGCCATCTCCTACGAGCAGTACTTC.

The rearrangement joins TRBV5-1 to TRBJ2-7, with D maybe TRBD2 (7 bases). The V gene lost 3 bases and the J gene lost 6 bases, with 19 bases spanning the gap. There are 15 residues in the CDR3. The V gene's germline CDR1 is SGHRS and CDR2 YFSETQ. This chain's CDR3 is CASSSDRSWGGEQYF. CDR3 in DNA: TGCGCCAGCAGCTCCGACAGGTCTTGGGGGGGCGAGCAGTACTTC.

Only a few counts were recorded for this clone. This chain uses TRBV9 with TRBJ1-6, with TRBD1 matching over 9 bases. The CDR3 covers 15 residues. Unmatched junction bases numbered 8, after V lost 3 bases and J lost 10 bases. Germline values: CDR1 SGDLS, CDR2 YYNGEE. The CDR3, as DNA: TGTGCCAGCAGCGGCCGGGACAGGGAAGGATCACCCCTCCACTTT. Translating gives CASSGRDREGSPLHF.

The rearrangement joins TRBV7-9 to TRBJ2-2, with 7 bases matching TRBD2. With V trimmed by 0 bases and J by 7 bases, 8 bases remained unmatched. The CDR3 covers 16 residues. Germline lookup yields CDR1 SEHNR and CDR2 FQNEAQ (reference sequence). CDR3 in amino acids: CASSLASGEGIGELFF. CDR3 DNA: TGTGCCAGCAGCTTAGCAAGCGGGGAGGGGATCGGGGAGCTGTTTTTT. Looking up the rest from reference TRBV7-9 and TRBJ2-2 gives the full variable domain: DTGVSQNPRHKITKRGQNVTFRCDPISEHNRLYWYRQTLGQGPEFLTYFQNEAQLEKSRLLSDRFSAERPKGSFSTLEIQRTEQGDSAMYLCASSLASGEGIGELFFGEGSRLTVL.

This clone has just a few counts. The J gene is TRBJ1-3, the V gene TRBV2; TRBD1 matches 7 bases. Unmatched junction bases numbered 6, after V lost 4 bases and J lost 3 bases. CDR1 is SNHLY, CDR2 FYNNEI, per germline. The CDR3 length is 15 residues. The CDR3, as DNA: TGTGCCAGCAGTGTAGGGGGCTCGGGTGGAAACACCATATATTTT. Encoded protein: CASSVGGSGGNTIYF.

The rearrangement uses TRBV28 and TRBJ2-7; D is perhaps TRBD1 (6 bases). The germline V gene has CDR1 MDHEN and CDR2 SYDVKM. The V and J ends lost 4 bases and 3 bases respectively, with 16 bases between them. There are 15 residues in the CDR3. The CDR3 loop is CASSSPSDRGYEQYF. DNA for the CDR3: TGTGCCAGCAGTTCCCCCTCGGACAGAGGCTACGAGCAGTACTTC.

This chain uses TRBV7-8 with TRBJ1-2; 7 bases line up with TRBD1. Looked up from germline, CDR1 is SGHVS and CDR2 is FQNEAQ. V lost 1 base and J lost 8; bases outside the gene matches: 13. This CDR3 has 16 amino acids. The CDR3 loop reads CASSLGRGDPGGGYTF. Written as DNA, the CDR3 is TGTGCCAGCAGCTTAGGGCGGGGGGACCCAGGGGGGGGCTACACCTTC.

This clone was detected only once. The J gene is TRBJ1-1, the V gene TRBV25-1, with D uncertain. The CDR3 runs 14 residues. The germline V and J ends were trimmed by 1 base and 2 bases, with 8 bases remaining between them. The V gene's germline CDR1 is MGHDK and CDR2 SYGVNS. The CDR3: CASSELADNTEAFF. The DNA of the CDR3 is TGTGCCAGCAGTGAATTGGCCGATAACACTGAAGCTTTCTTT.

The chain has TRBV4-2 and TRBJ2-7, with 11 nucleotides matching TRBD2. This CDR3 contains 18 residues. Germline values: CDR1 LGHNA, CDR2 YNFKEQ. V lost 4 bases to trimming and J lost 2 bases; unmatched junction nucleotides: 13. The CDR3 sequence: CASSRQALAGGTAYEQYF. DNA of the CDR3: TGTGCCAGCAGCCGCCAAGCCCTAGCGGGAGGCACTGCCTACGAGCAGTACTTC.